These 29 T cell receptor beta chains came from one sample sequenced in a study of T cell changes during pregnancy in multiple sclerosis. Clones were sequenced by immunoSEQ multiplex PCR, and TCRdb holds only the in-frame ones, with some missing. This sample has more than 70,000 clones, with around 90% found just once. The specimen comprised peripheral blood, sampled before pregnancy. These receptors came from a female donor with multiple sclerosis, enrolled in a pregnancy study.

This rearrangement joins TRBV4-2 to TRBJ2-5, with TRBD2 identical over 12 bases. Germline lookup yields CDR1 LGHNA and CDR2 YNFKEQ. The CDR3 has 20 amino acids. The ends lost 4 bases at V and 5 bases at J; junction bases unmatched: 20. The CDR3 loop is CASSRYASTSGGLGGETQYF. CDR3 nucleotides: TGTGCCAGCAGCCGCTACGCGTCGACTAGCGGGGGACTAGGAGGGGAGACCCAGTACTTC.

J is TRBJ2-1 and V is TRBV5-1; a possible D gene is TRBD2 (6 bases). This CDR3 spans 12 amino acids. Germline CDR1 and CDR2: SGHRS and YFSETQ. V was shortened by 4 bases and J by 9 bases, with 11 bases between the two germline ends. CDR3 loop: CASSRGVGEQFF. In DNA form, the CDR3 reads TGCGCCAGCAGCCGCGGGGTCGGTGAGCAGTTCTTC.

The rearrangement joins TRBV30 to TRBJ1-4; perhaps TRBD1 as D (6 bases). The germline V gene encodes CDR1 GTSNPN and CDR2 SVGIG (reference sequence). The CDR3 spans 15 residues. Trimming removed 3 bases from V and 8 bases from J, with 19 bases in between. CDR3 protein: CAWRLGGGGKEKLFF. CDR3 in DNA: TGTGCCTGGAGGCTCGGCGGGGGCGGGAAAGAAAAACTGTTTTTT.

The rearrangement uses TRBV28 and TRBJ1-5, with D maybe TRBD1 (5 bases). The CDR3 is made up of 18 amino acids. Germline CDR1 reads MDHEN; CDR2 reads SYDVKM. V lost 2 bases, J lost 0 bases, and 17 bases lay in between. CDR3 region: CASSLAGKGLYSNQPQHF. DNA of the CDR3: TGTGCCAGCAGTTTAGCAGGGAAGGGACTTTATAGCAATCAGCCCCAGCATTTT.

The rearrangement joins TRBV9 to TRBJ2-1, with 7 bases matching TRBD2. V shed 0 bases, J shed 0 bases, and the junction held 6 bases outside the gene matches. Germline CDR1 reads SGDLS; CDR2 reads YYNGEE. The CDR3 is 17 residues long. In DNA form, the CDR3 reads TGTGCCAGCAGCGTAGGGAATCTAGCGGCCTCCTACAATGAGCAGTTCTTC. This translates into CASSVGNLAASYNEQFF.

The J gene is TRBJ2-7, the V gene TRBV4-3, with a possible D match to TRBD1 (5 bases). CDR3 length: 17 residues. In germline, CDR1 is LGHNA, CDR2 YSLEER. V lost 2 bases to trimming and J lost 1 base, with 18 bases between them. The CDR3 sequence is CASSQYMKAGRSYEQYF. CDR3 in DNA: TGCGCCAGCAGCCAATATATGAAGGCAGGGCGATCCTACGAGCAGTACTTC.

The DNA for the CDR3 is TGTGCCAGCAGCGCCTTTACGGGGAACACTGAAGCTTTCTTT. Translating it yields CASSAFTGNTEAFF. The V call is TRBV9, the J call TRBJ1-1; D unclear. Per germline, CDR1 SGDLS and CDR2 YYNGEE. The CDR3 is 14 residues long. V was pared by 3 bases and J by 1 base, with 10 bases between.

The chain is built from TRBV5-1 and TRBJ2-3, with a possible D match to TRBD1 (6 bases). V was cut by 0 bases and J by 0 bases, with 14 bases left in between. The germline V gene encodes CDR1 SGHRS and CDR2 YFSETQ. The CDR3 consists of 17 residues. The CDR3 spells CASSLGRTVPSTDTQYF. The CDR3 coding sequence is TGCGCCAGCAGCTTGGGAAGGACAGTGCCCAGCACAGATACGCAGTATTTT.

The chain links TRBV25-1 to TRBJ1-6; perhaps TRBD1 as D (5 bases). V dropped 4 bases and J dropped 7 bases, with 14 bases sitting between them. The germline V gene has CDR1 MGHDK and CDR2 SYGVNS. The CDR3 spans 15 residues. The CDR3 loop is CASSGAGLGNSPLHF. The CDR3 nucleotides read TGTGCCAGCAGTGGCGCGGGACTGGGGAATTCACCCCTCCACTTT.

This clone was detected only once. The chain links TRBV5-6 to TRBJ2-3; TRBD2 agrees at 8 bases. The ends lost 4 bases at V and 9 bases at J; junction bases unmatched: 7. The CDR3 spans 13 residues. Germline CDR1 and CDR2: SGHDT and YYEEEE. The chain's CDR3 is CASSPWTSYTQYF. The CDR3 DNA sequence: TGTGCCAGCAGCCCCTGGACTAGCTACACGCAGTATTTT.

The CDR3 region is CASSELRDTFVLSGNEQFF. The CDR3 nucleotides are TGTGCCAGCAGTGAGCTCCGGGACACTTTTGTTCTATCGGGGAATGAGCAGTTCTTC. This sequence joins TRBV2 and TRBJ2-1; D may be TRBD1 (6 bases). The V end was cut by 3 bases, the J end by 7 bases, with 28 bases between. The germline V gene encodes CDR1 SNHLY and CDR2 FYNNEI. The CDR3 runs to 19 residues.

The chain combines TRBV7-9 with TRBJ1-1; D gene uncertain. This CDR3 is 13 amino acids long. Trimming removed 8 bases at V and 0 bases at J, with 10 bases between. Germline CDR1 and CDR2: SEHNR and FQNEAQ (reference sequence). CDR3 sequence reads: CASQHSLNTEAFF. The CDR3 DNA sequence: TGTGCCAGCCAACATTCGTTGAACACTGAAGCTTTCTTT.

This clone was picked up one time. The V gene is TRBV9, the J gene TRBJ1-3, with D possibly matching TRBD1 (5 bases). V lost 0 bases to trimming and J lost 1 base, with 14 bases between them. In germline, CDR1 is SGDLS, CDR2 YYNGEE. The CDR3 has 17 amino acids. In nucleotides, the CDR3 is TGTGCCAGCAGCGTAGTAGGCGGGACGCTATCTGGAAACACCATATATTTT. Translation gives CASSVVGGTLSGNTIYF.

This clone was counted a few times. The V and J genes are TRBV13 and TRBJ1-6, with 7 positions matching TRBD1. Germline CDR1 PRHDT, CDR2 FYEKMQ (reference sequence). This CDR3 region has 15 residues. Trimming cost V 5 bases and J 5 bases; bases outside gene matches: 6. CDR3 sequence: CASSITGVDNSPLHF. CDR3 coding DNA: TGTGCCAGCAGCATTACAGGGGTGGATAATTCACCCCTCCACTTT.

This chain uses TRBV29-1 with TRBJ2-3, with D hard to call. V was shortened by 6 bases and J by 0 bases, with 7 bases between the two germline ends. Germline-derived CDR1 and CDR2 are SQVTM and ANQGSEA. The CDR3 totals 12 residues. CDR3 nucleotide sequence: TGCAGCGTGTCGGTTAGCACAGATACGCAGTATTTT. Translation gives CSVSVSTDTQYF.

The chain uses TRBV6-1 and TRBJ1-5; the match to TRBD1 covers 8 bases. V lost 0 bases to trimming and J lost 10 bases; unmatched junction nucleotides: 29. Germline V gene lookup returns CDR1 MNHNS and CDR2 SASEGT. The CDR3 extends over 22 amino acids. The CDR3: CASSEAKITWTGFLMGALPQHF. The CDR3 bases are TGTGCCAGCAGTGAAGCCAAGATTACCTGGACAGGGTTTTTAATGGGGGCTTTACCCCAGCATTTT.

This sequence joins TRBV6-6 and TRBJ2-4; 7 nucleotides line up with TRBD1. After removal of 5 bases from V and 7 bases from J, the junction contained 2 bases not matched to a gene. CDR1 is MNHNY, CDR2 SVGAGI, per germline (reference sequence). The CDR3 is 12 amino acids. The CDR3 loop is CASSPTGNIQYF. CDR3 nucleotides: TGTGCCAGCAGTCCGACAGGGAACATTCAGTACTTC.

The chain employs TRBV4-3 and TRBJ1-1, with TRBD1 matching 8 bases. Germline lookup yields CDR1 LGHNA and CDR2 YSLEER. CDR3 length: 15 amino acids. Germline trimming cut 5 bases from V and 3 bases from J; bases unmatched to any gene: 8. CDR3 loop: CASSLTQGAYTEAFF. The CDR3 DNA is TGCGCCAGCAGCTTGACCCAGGGGGCCTACACTGAAGCTTTCTTT.

The chain is built from TRBV11-2 and TRBJ2-4; possibly TRBD1 for D (5 bases). Trimming removed 5 bases from V and 8 bases from J, with 13 bases in between. This CDR3 has 13 residues. The germline CDR1 and CDR2 sequences are SGHAT and FQNNGV. CDR3 loop: CASSRSREDIQYF. The CDR3 nucleotides are TGTGCCAGCAGCCGGTCCAGGGAAGACATTCAGTACTTC.

The V call is TRBV10-3, the J call TRBJ1-6, with 7 bases aligning to TRBD1. The CDR3 is made up of 14 amino acids. Germline CDR1 ENHRY, CDR2 SYGVKD. Trimming took 6 bases from V and 7 from J; bases not matched to a gene: 6. CDR3 sequence (DNA): TGTGCCATCAGGGGTGACAGGGAGAATTCACCCCTCCACTTT. The encoded protein is CAIRGDRENSPLHF.

V gene TRBV5-4 combines with J gene TRBJ2-1; the match to TRBD2 covers 9 bases. Germline V lookup: CDR1 SGHNT, CDR2 YYREEE (reference sequence). After removal of 4 bases from V and 9 bases from J, the junction contained 11 bases not matched to a gene. This CDR3 contains 15 residues. The CDR3 nucleotides are TGTGCCAGCAGCGTCTGGTGGCGGGGGGGAGGTGAGCAGTTCTTC. As protein: CASSVWWRGGGEQFF.

V and J are TRBV6-6 and TRBJ2-7, with D maybe TRBD1 (5 bases). V was cut by 3 bases and J by 4 bases, with 10 bases left in between. Germline V gene lookup returns CDR1 MNHNY and CDR2 SVGAGI (reference sequence). This CDR3 is built from 13 residues. This chain's CDR3 is CASSYTRAYEQYF. The CDR3 region has the DNA TGTGCCAGCAGTTATACCAGGGCTTACGAGCAGTACTTC.

V and J are TRBV19 and TRBJ2-7; 8 positions agree with TRBD1. Looked up from germline, CDR1 is LNHDA and CDR2 is SQIVND (reference sequence). V lost 6 bases, J lost 2 bases, and 9 bases stayed unmatched. The length of the CDR3 is 15 residues. CDR3 bases: TGTGCCAGTAGGGCCGGACAGGGAGGACCCTACGAGCAGTACTTC. This translates into CASRAGQGGPYEQYF.

The chain combines TRBV9 with TRBJ2-1, with TRBD2 matching 7 bases. This CDR3 has 14 residues. Germline trimming cut 0 bases from V and 9 bases from J; bases unmatched to any gene: 6. The germline gives CDR1 SGDLS, CDR2 YYNGEE. The CDR3 DNA is TGTGCCAGCAGCGTAGGGGCGGCGGGAGTTGAGCAGTTCTTC. Translation: CASSVGAAGVEQFF.

V is TRBV15 and J is TRBJ1-2; 8 positions agree with TRBD1. The germline gives CDR1 LNHNV, CDR2 YYDKDF (reference sequence). The CDR3 runs to 16 residues. The trim removed 0 bases at V and 13 bases at J, leaving 16 bases unmatched. CDR3 sequence: CATSRDLIGQGGFCTF. The CDR3 nucleotides are TGTGCCACCAGCAGAGATTTAATTGGACAGGGAGGTTTTTGCACCTTC.

V gene TRBV5-8 combines with J gene TRBJ1-4; D might be TRBD1 (5 bases). The length of the CDR3 is 17 residues. Germline CDR1 SGHTS, CDR2 YDEGEE. V lost 4 bases and J 0 bases, leaving 16 bases between the germline ends. The CDR3 bases are TGTGCCAGCAGCCTATGGCCGGGGGAGACAACTAATGAAAAACTGTTTTTT. Protein product: CASSLWPGETTNEKLFF.

The chain joins TRBV7-2 to TRBJ2-6; 8 positions match TRBD1. Unmatched junction bases numbered 10, after V lost 0 bases and J lost 0 bases. Germline lookup yields CDR1 SGHTA and CDR2 FQGNSA. This CDR3 comprises 20 residues. The CDR3 is CASSLALGGQGLSGANVLTF. The CDR3 nucleotides are TGTGCCAGCAGCTTAGCGCTTGGCGGACAGGGCCTCTCTGGGGCCAACGTCCTGACTTTC. Complete variable domain (other parts from reference TRBV7-2 and TRBJ2-6): GAGVSQSPSNKVTEKGKDVELRCDPISGHTALYWYRQSLGQGLEFLIYFQGNSAPDKSGLPSDRFSAERTGGSVSTLTIQRTQQEDSAVYLCASSLALGGQGLSGANVLTFGAGSRLTVL.

The chain couples TRBV7-9 to TRBJ1-2; D might be TRBD1 (6 bases). CDR1 and CDR2 from the germline V gene are SEHNR and FQNEAQ (reference sequence). The CDR3 extends over 18 amino acids. V dropped 3 bases and J dropped 1 base, with 21 bases sitting between them. CDR3 in amino acids: CASSFSDRTIEVNYGYTF. The DNA of the CDR3 is TGTGCCAGCAGCTTCTCGGACAGAACGATCGAAGTTAACTATGGCTACACCTTC.

The V gene is TRBV4-1, the J gene TRBJ2-3; D uncertain. CDR3 length equals 13 residues. Trimming removed 1 base at V and 2 bases at J, with 4 bases between. Germline V CDR1 and CDR2: MGHRA, YSYEKL. For the CDR3, the DNA is TGCGCCAGCAGCCAAGGGGCCACAGATACGCAGTATTTT. It encodes CASSQGATDTQYF.